Sequencing of this T cell receptor beta chain was carried out in a study of cytomegalovirus exposure and HLA in healthy donors. CDR1 and CDR2 from the germline V gene are LGHNA and YNFKEQ. The length of the CDR3 is 14 residues. Trimming took 0 bases from V and 2 from J, leaving 7 bases between them. Findings and limits, study-wide: Later on, a genetic analysis was performed. It linked a missense variant in DCLRE1C with V- and J-gene trimming of TCR beta. Among TCR beta chains, those listed as cytomegalovirus-associated numbered some 160.

On this clone itself: Its antigen remains unknown.

The PCR employed 60 Vbeta primers together with 13 Jbeta primers. Some clones are missing from TCRdb's copy, which holds only in-frame ones; the method was immunoSEQ multiplex PCR. The sample has approximately 240,000 clones, roughly four fifths seen once; the top ten hold around 0.57%. The gene calls are TRBV4-2 and TRBJ1-1; D remains unclear. This receptor was obtained from a woman in her 40s in good health and CMV-seronegative. The specimen sequenced was PBMCs. Here the CDR3 DNA reads TGTGCCAGCAGCCAAGATCCGGTAAACACTGAAGCTTTCTTT. Residues: CASSQDPVNTEAFF.